The 18 T cell receptor beta chains below come from one sample, sequenced in a study of shared clonotypes between healthy human individuals. Using immunoSEQ multiplex PCR, the repertoire was profiled, and TCRdb retains in-frame clones only, with some absent. Of roughly 720,000 clones listed, about 90% are singletons. Source material: memory CD8+ T cells from PBMCs. The subset was: CD45RO+ cells pooled with CCR7-negative TemRA cells. These receptors were collected from a man aged 18 to 30 in good health. Some clones in this sample may be carry-over from other donors' samples.

The V call is TRBV6-5, the J call TRBJ1-2; 11 bases agree with TRBD1. CDR1 MNHEY and CDR2 SVGAGI come from the germline V gene. Trimming removed 4 bases from V and 8 bases from J; junction bases left unmatched: 12. CDR3 length equals 16 residues. The DNA of the CDR3 is TGTGCCAGCAGTTCCACCTTTGGACAGGGGGCAGGAGGCTACACCTTC. Its translation: CASSSTFGQGAGGYTF.

This chain joins TRBV2 and TRBJ2-3; D unclear. Trimming took 4 bases from V and 2 from J, leaving 13 bases between them. The CDR3 is 15 residues long. Germline CDR1 SNHLY, CDR2 FYNNEI. CDR3 sequence: CASSVSPLATDTQYF. Here the CDR3 DNA reads TGTGCCAGCAGTGTTTCACCGCTCGCCACAGATACGCAGTATTTT. Full variable domain (outside the CDR3, taken from reference TRBV2 and TRBJ2-3): EPEVTQTPSHQVTQMGQEVILRCVPISNHLYFYWYRQILGQKVEFLVSFYNNEISEKSEIFDDQFSVERPDGSNFTLKIRSTKLEDSAMYFCASSVSPLATDTQYFGPGTRLTVL.

This rearrangement joins TRBV10-3 to TRBJ2-2; 7 bases are a match to TRBD1. This CDR3 has 15 amino acids. Germline lookup yields CDR1 ENHRY and CDR2 SYGVKD. The V gene end was trimmed by 6 bases and the J gene end by 2 bases; junction bases not matched to a gene: 6. The CDR3 spells CAIRPDRVNTGELFF. CDR3 nucleotides: TGTGCCATCAGACCAGACAGGGTAAACACCGGGGAGCTGTTTTTT.

The rearrangement uses TRBV5-4 and TRBJ2-7; D is perhaps TRBD1 or TRBD2 (5 bases each). Germline assignment: CDR1 SGHNT and CDR2 YYREEE (reference sequence). The length of the CDR3 is 15 residues. V dropped 4 bases and J dropped 0 bases, with 14 bases sitting between them. CDR3 loop: CASSPPGRASYEQYF. CDR3 DNA sequence: TGTGCCAGCAGCCCCCCGGGGCGGGCCTCCTACGAGCAGTACTTC.

The CDR3 protein is CASGLAGASYEQYF. In nucleotides, the CDR3 is TGTGCCAGCGGACTAGCGGGAGCCTCCTACGAGCAGTACTTC. The chain is built from TRBV6-5 and TRBJ2-7; 13 bases line up with TRBD2. The CDR3 is made up of 14 amino acids. CDR1 and CDR2 from the germline V gene are MNHEY and SVGAGI. The ends lost 8 bases at V and 0 bases at J; junction bases unmatched: 1.

This rearrangement joins TRBV27 to TRBJ2-5, with 12 bases identical to TRBD1. The ends lost 6 bases at V and 5 bases at J; junction bases unmatched: 10. The CDR3 extends over 16 amino acids. Germline V gives CDR1 MNHEY, CDR2 SMNVEV (reference sequence). CDR3 sequence: CASSITGTGGWETQYF. The CDR3 DNA sequence: TGTGCCAGCAGCATTACCGGGACAGGGGGCTGGGAGACCCAGTACTTC.

This chain joins TRBV11-3 and TRBJ2-3, with 14 positions matching TRBD2. Germline V CDR1 and CDR2: SGHNT, YENEEA. With 5 bases clipped from V and 6 bases from J, the junction kept 7 bases outside the gene matches. This CDR3 spans 16 amino acids. CDR3 bases: TGTGCCAGCAGCGGGGGGACTAGCGGGAGCCTCGATACGCAGTATTTT. It translates to CASSGGTSGSLDTQYF.

The chain is built from TRBV9 and TRBJ2-7; 9 bases align to TRBD1. CDR1 is SGDLS, CDR2 YYNGEE, per germline. Unmatched junction bases numbered 8, after V lost 2 bases and J lost 5 bases. The CDR3 has 15 amino acids. The CDR3 sequence: CASSVAGTGPDEQYF. In DNA, the CDR3 is TGTGCCAGCAGCGTGGCCGGGACAGGGCCCGACGAGCAGTACTTC.

V and J are TRBV15 and TRBJ2-5; D remains unclear. Germline CDR1 LNHNV, CDR2 YYDKDF (reference sequence). The V and J ends lost 4 bases and 1 base respectively, with 10 bases between them. The CDR3 runs 14 residues. CDR3 DNA sequence: TGTGCCACCAGCACATCCAGGCCCCAAGAGACCCAGTACTTC. It yields the protein CATSTSRPQETQYF.

The rearrangement links TRBV10-3 to TRBJ2-5; D is perhaps TRBD1 (5 bases). The length of the CDR3 is 13 residues. CDR1 and CDR2 (germline): ENHRY, SYGVKD. Trimming removed 6 bases from V and 5 bases from J, with 13 bases in between. The CDR3 DNA is TGTGCCATCAGCGGAGACCAGGGTGAGACCCAGTACTTC. It encodes CAISGDQGETQYF.

This clone was counted a single time. The rearrangement links TRBV7-9 to TRBJ2-7; 7 bases are a match to TRBD2. The V gene's germline CDR1 is SEHNR and CDR2 FQNEAQ (reference sequence). Trimming removed 4 bases from V and 1 base from J; junction bases left unmatched: 13. This CDR3 has 17 residues. The CDR3 here is CASSSRGRGPASYEQYF. In DNA, the CDR3 is TGTGCCAGCAGCTCCCGTGGGAGGGGCCCCGCTTCCTACGAGCAGTACTTC.

V is TRBV27 and J is TRBJ2-1, with TRBD2 identical over 11 bases. J gave up 5 bases and V 2 bases, and 11 bases lay outside the gene matches. Germline V gene data show CDR1 as MNHEY and CDR2 as SMNVEV (reference sequence). The CDR3 consists of 18 residues. CDR3 amino acids: CASSLIGLAGQSNNEQFF. The CDR3 bases are TGTGCCAGCAGTTTAATCGGACTAGCGGGCCAATCAAACAATGAGCAGTTCTTC.

This clone was found once. V and J are TRBV7-9 and TRBJ2-2, with TRBD2 identical over 10 bases. Germline V gene sequence: CDR1 SEHNR, CDR2 FQNEAQ (reference sequence). V was pared by 4 bases and J by 8 bases, with 19 bases of the junction left unmatched. The CDR3 totals 19 residues. CDR3 nucleotide sequence: TGTGCCAGCAGCTCCCCGACAGCTAGCGGGAGTTCGACTTTAGGGGAGCTGTTTTTT. It specifies CASSSPTASGSSTLGELFF.

The chain links TRBV28 to TRBJ1-1; 10 bases line up with TRBD1. This CDR3 contains 14 residues. CDR1 and CDR2 from the germline V gene are MDHEN and SYDVKM. The junction had 4 bases not matched to a gene; V was cut back by 3 bases and J by 6 bases. The chain's CDR3 is CASSLTGGGAEAFF. CDR3 bases: TGTGCCAGCAGTTTGACAGGGGGCGGCGCTGAAGCTTTCTTT.

The V gene is TRBV29-1, the J gene TRBJ2-7, with D possibly TRBD1 on 6 matching bases. The ends were cut back, 6 bases at V and 3 bases at J, with 18 bases in the middle. Germline V CDR1 and CDR2: SQVTM, ANQGSEA. CDR3 size: 14 residues. The CDR3 loop reads CSVASRDKGYEQYF. The CDR3 DNA is TGCAGCGTCGCGAGCAGGGACAAGGGCTACGAGCAGTACTTC.

This clone occurred once. This chain uses TRBV28 with TRBJ1-1; D perhaps matches TRBD1 (5 bases). The length of the CDR3 is 15 residues. Trimming left V 7 bases short and J 3 bases short, with 18 bases between. CDR1 MDHEN and CDR2 SYDVKM come from the germline V gene. The CDR3 is CASTWRGFGYTEAFF. In nucleotides, the CDR3 is TGTGCCAGCACCTGGCGGGGGTTCGGGTACACTGAAGCTTTCTTT.

Points on this clone: Other DNA sequences in this sample translate to the same CDR3. The chain uses TRBV6-5 and TRBJ2-7; unclear D gene. The V end was cut by 7 bases, the J end by 3 bases, with 10 bases between. The germline CDR1 and CDR2 sequences are MNHEY and SVGAGI. The CDR3 covers 12 residues. The CDR3 loop is CASTGGLYEQYF. The CDR3 nucleotides read TGTGCCAGCACTGGCGGCCTCTACGAGCAGTACTTC.

The chain links TRBV28 to TRBJ1-3; no clear D. V was trimmed by 6 bases and J by 4 bases, leaving 1 base between them. CDR1 is MDHEN and CDR2 is SYDVKM in the germline V gene. This CDR3 is 10 amino acids long. This chain's CDR3 is CASRGNTIYF. CDR3 DNA sequence: TGTGCCAGCAGGGGAAACACCATATATTTT.